Listed below are T cell receptor beta chains from one sample, sequenced in a study of T cells in Graves' hyperthyroidism and ophthalmopathy. TCRdb reprocessed the multiplex PCR reads with MiXCR, giving one entry per CDR3 protein. The data hold 500,000 to 750,000 distinct CDR3 sequences, with approximately 15% observed a single time. The sequenced material came from blood. The receptors originated from a woman aged 25 to 39 with Graves' hyperthyroidism. The CDR3 runs from the conserved cysteine through the conserved F or W. The order of the fields is clone size, D gene, V gene, CDR3 length, J gene, CDR3 DNA, CDR3 protein. D genes are given only for firm matches. A clone size is listed for some rows: how often the clone was seen (once, few, many), or a class if it is expanded.

many	-	TRBV27	12	TRBJ2-1	TGTGCCAGCAGCGAAATAGCAAATGAGCAGTTCTTC	CASSEIANEQFF
-	TRBD2	TRBV10-1	16	TRBJ2-2	TGCGCCAGCAGTGACGGGGTAGCGGGAGATAACGGGGAGCTGTTTTTT	CASSDGVAGDNGELFF
few	-	TRBV25-1	15	TRBJ2-1	TGTGCCAGCAGTGACCCAGGAAAATTGTACAATGAGCAGTTCTTC	CASSDPGKLYNEQFF
many	TRBD2	TRBV12-5	15	TRBJ2-1	TGTGCTAGTGGTTTGGTTGTAGCGGGAGCGGGTGAGCAGTTCTTC	CASGLVVAGAGEQFF
-	TRBD1	TRBV9	14	TRBJ2-5	TGTGCCAGCAGCGTAGGGACAGGGCTAGAGACCCAGTACTTC	CASSVGTGLETQYF
-	TRBD1	TRBV13	16	TRBJ1-2	TGTGCCAGCAGCTTAACAGGGGGCACCGGTTACTATGGCTACACCTTC	CASSLTGGTGYYGYTF
few	-	TRBV20-1	14	TRBJ2-2	TGCAGTGCTAATGACGGGGAGAATCCCGGGGAGCTGTTTTTT	CSANDGENPGELFF
many	TRBD2	TRBV2	15	TRBJ2-7	TGTGCCAGCAGACGCGCCGGGACTAGCGTCTACGAGCAGTACTTC	CASRRAGTSVYEQYF
many	-	TRBV5-5	11	TRBJ2-7	TGTGCCAGCAGGTTGTTGGGCGAGCAGTACTTC	CASRLLGEQYF
many	-	TRBV28	15	TRBJ2-3	TGTGCCAGCAGGAGCCAGGGGGGTAGTCCAGATACGCAGTATTTT	CASRSQGGSPDTQYF
many	TRBD1	TRBV29-1	14	TRBJ2-7	TGCAGCGTTGGGCCGGGACAGGGGACAATAAAGCAGTACTTC	CSVGPGQGTIKQYF
-	-	TRBV9	13	TRBJ2-3	TGTGCCAGCAGCGTTGTAGACACCGATACGCAGTATTTT	CASSVVDTDTQYF
many	TRBD2	TRBV12-3/TRBV12-4	19	TRBJ2-1	TGTGCCAGCAGTCTACAAGCCGGGACTAGCGGGAGGTTTGTCAATGAGCAGTTCTTC	CASSLQAGTSGRFVNEQFF
many	TRBD2	TRBV12-3/TRBV12-4	16	TRBJ2-3	TGTGCCAGCAGTCCAACAAGCGGGAGGTCCGCAGATACGCAGTATTTT	CASSPTSGRSADTQYF
many	TRBD2	TRBV3-1	14	TRBJ2-7	TGTGCCAGCAGTTATGAAGCGGGATTCGGCGAGCAGTACTTC	CASSYEAGFGEQYF
few	-	TRBV7-2	17	TRBJ2-4	TGTGCCAGCAGCTTAGTGTACGGGAGTCTAGCCAAAAACATTCAGTACTTC	CASSLVYGSLAKNIQYF
many	-	TRBV7-9	13	TRBJ2-7	TGTGCCAGCAGCTCGGACTCCTCCTACGAGCAGTACTTC	CASSSDSSYEQYF
many	-	TRBV19	15	TRBJ2-1	TGTGCCAGTAGTATGGTGAGAGCCGCCTACAATGAGCAGTTCTTC	CASSMVRAAYNEQFF
-	-	TRBV5-6	15	TRBJ1-1	TGTGCCAGCAGCCCGGGACCCGTGGAGGTCCCTGAAGCTTTCTTT	CASSPGPVEVPEAFF
few	TRBD1	TRBV6-1	16	TRBJ1-6	TGTGCCAGCACCAAGGGGACAGGAAAGTCCGGCTCACCCCTCCACTTT	CASTKGTGKSGSPLHF
many	TRBD2	TRBV24-1	15	TRBJ2-7	TGTGCCACCAGTGCAACAGCGGGAGGGCCAAGGGAGCAGTACTTC	CATSATAGGPREQYF
-	-	TRBV6-6	15	TRBJ1-6	TGTGCCAGCAGTTACTCGAACGAAGTGGCTTCACCCCTCCACTTT	CASSYSNEVASPLHF
few	TRBD1	TRBV10-1	15	TRBJ1-1	TGCGCCAGAGCCGGGACAGGTCCATATTATACTGAAGCTTTCTTT	CARAGTGPYYTEAFF
many	-	TRBV5-4	15	TRBJ2-3	TGTGCCAGCAGCATCCCAATGGGCAGCACAGATACGCAGTATTTT	CASSIPMGSTDTQYF
many	-	TRBV12-3/TRBV12-4	15	TRBJ1-1	TGTGCCAGCAGTTTATTTTTGGGCGTTAACACTGAAGCTTTCTTT	CASSLFLGVNTEAFF
many	-	TRBV6-1	16	TRBJ1-4	TGTGCCAGCAGGGGGGTGGAGGCAGGGACTAATGAAAAACTGTTTTTT	CASRGVEAGTNEKLFF
few	TRBD2	TRBV7-9	20	TRBJ2-7	TGTGCCAGCAGCTTAGTTGGCCGCGGGACTAGCGGGAGGGCCCGTGGCGAGCAGTACTTC	CASSLVGRGTSGRARGEQYF
few	-	TRBV5-1	15	TRBJ2-2	TGCGCCAGCAGCTCCGGACACTTAAAAACCGGGGAGCTGTTTTTT	CASSSGHLKTGELFF
few	-	TRBV6-1	14	TRBJ1-1	TGTGCCAGCAGGCGCCAGGGGCTTGACACTGAAGCTTTCTTT	CASRRQGLDTEAFF
many	-	TRBV27	12	TRBJ2-1	TGTGCCAGCAGGAAGCTTGCCAATGAGCAGTTCTTC	CASRKLANEQFF
many	TRBD1	TRBV18	15	TRBJ1-1	TGTGCCAGCTCACTACAGGGGGCTGCGAACACTGAAGCTTTCTTT	CASSLQGAANTEAFF
many	TRBD2	TRBV12-3/TRBV12-4	15	TRBJ2-2	TGTGCCAGCAGACCTAGCGGGGTGAACACCGGGGAGCTGTTTTTT	CASRPSGVNTGELFF
few	TRBD1	TRBV18	16	TRBJ1-1	TGTGCCAGCTCACTCGGACAGGGGGTATCGGGCACTGAAGCTTTCTTT	CASSLGQGVSGTEAFF
-	TRBD1	TRBV19	16	TRBJ1-2	TGTGCCAGTAGTATCAGGACAGGGATGGCGAACTATGGCTACACCTTC	CASSIRTGMANYGYTF
-	-	TRBV18	13	TRBJ2-1	TGTGCCAGCTCACCAGGGTTAGAGAATGAGCAGTTCTTC	CASSPGLENEQFF
many	TRBD2	TRBV10-3	13	TRBJ2-2	TGTGCCATAGCGGGAGAGAACACCGGGGAGCTGTTTTTT	CAIAGENTGELFF
-	TRBD2	TRBV20-1	17	TRBJ2-1	TGCAGTGCTAGAGGGGGACTAGCGGGAGTCTCCTACAATGAGCAGTTCTTC	CSARGGLAGVSYNEQFF
few	-	TRBV20-1	14	TRBJ2-2	TGCAGTGCTGGAGGAGACTGGAACACCGGGGAGCTGTTTTTT	CSAGGDWNTGELFF
few	TRBD2	TRBV6-2/TRBV6-3	16	TRBJ2-3	TGTGCCAGCAGTTACCTTGGGACTAGCGGCGGGGATACGCAGTATTTT	CASSYLGTSGGDTQYF
few	-	TRBV6-1	14	TRBJ2-7	TGTGCCAGCAGTGAAGGGTTCAGACCCTACGAGCAGTACTTC	CASSEGFRPYEQYF
few	TRBD2	TRBV5-1	18	TRBJ2-6	TGCGCCAGCGAAAACGGACTGGCGGGAGGGTTTGGGGCCAACGTCCTGACTTTC	CASENGLAGGFGANVLTF
many	-	TRBV27	16	TRBJ2-7	TGTGCCAGCAGCCTAGACCAGAGGGGGTCCTCCTACGAGCAGTACTTC	CASSLDQRGSSYEQYF
few	-	TRBV15	13	TRBJ1-1	TGTGCCACCACCCGCTGGTTGAACACTGAAGCTTTCTTT	CATTRWLNTEAFF
many	-	TRBV27	14	TRBJ2-1	TGTGCCAGCAGTTTACTAAGTAGGCAGCCTGAGCAGTTCTTC	CASSLLSRQPEQFF
-	TRBD2	TRBV27	15	TRBJ2-1	TGTGCCAGCAGTTCCGGCGGGAGGGCCGGCAATGAGCAGTTCTTC	CASSSGGRAGNEQFF
-	TRBD2	TRBV5-1	17	TRBJ2-7	TGCGCCAGCAGCTTGGCCGAACTAGCGGGAGGTCTCTACGAGCAGTACTTC	CASSLAELAGGLYEQYF
many	-	TRBV7-3	14	TRBJ2-7	TGTGCCAGCAGCTTAAGCGGGCCTGGCTACGAGCAGTACTTC	CASSLSGPGYEQYF